Presented here are 30 T cell receptor beta chains from one specimen sequenced in a study of CD8 T cells in Susac syndrome. RNA totalling 0.5 to 1 ug underwent reverse transcription with random hexamers. TCRdb re-called the immunoSEQ multiplex PCR reads with MiXCR, one entry per CDR3 protein. The repertoire holds 160,000 or so distinct CDR3 sequences, 90% to 95% seen once, with around 0.08% in the top ten. The sample taken for sequencing was CD4+ T cells from PBMCs. These receptors all stem from a human donor in good health.

The chain uses TRBV10-2 and TRBJ2-2, with D possibly matching TRBD1 (5 bases). CDR3 length equals 13 residues. Trimming took off 6 bases at V and 6 bases at J, with 11 bases between the two ends. The germline gives CDR1 WSHSY, CDR2 SAAADI. The CDR3 region is CASRAGSSGELFF. CDR3 bases: TGCGCCAGCAGGGCAGGGTCGTCCGGGGAGCTGTTTTTT.

This chain connects TRBV2 to TRBJ1-6; D gene uncertain. The CDR3 length is 11 residues. Trimming cost V 2 bases and J 14 bases, with 7 bases left between them. Germline V gives CDR1 SNHLY, CDR2 FYNNEI. CDR3 sequence (DNA): TGTGCCAGCAGTGAAAATGTGGCCCTCCACTTT. Translating it yields CASSENVALHF.

The chain couples TRBV7-2 to TRBJ2-1; D might be TRBD1 or TRBD2, each matching 6 bases. The germline gives CDR1 SGHTA, CDR2 FQGNSA. This CDR3 region has 17 residues. Trimming took off 3 bases at V and 3 bases at J, with 18 bases between the two ends. The CDR3 is CASSLGQGRSYYNEQFF. The DNA of the CDR3 is TGTGCCAGCAGCTTGGGGCAGGGGAGGTCCTACTACAATGAGCAGTTCTTC.

This clonotype was recorded once. The rearrangement uses TRBV13 and TRBJ2-3, with D unclear. The CDR3 consists of 12 residues. The germline V gene has CDR1 PRHDT and CDR2 FYEKMQ (reference sequence). V lost 0 bases and J lost 9, with 7 bases in between. The CDR3 DNA is TGTGCCAGCAGCTTAGGGCGCTACACGCAGTATTTT. Amino acid sequence: CASSLGRYTQYF.

The gene calls are TRBV2 and TRBJ2-3; weak D call: TRBD1 (5 bases). The V and J ends lost 8 bases and 2 bases respectively, with 26 bases between them. CDR3 length: 18 amino acids. Per the germline V gene, CDR1 is SNHLY and CDR2 is FYNNEI. CDR3 DNA sequence: TGTGCCAGCTTATCGAGTCTGCCACGCCAGGGCTTCACAGATACGCAGTATTTT. Translated, it gives CASLSSLPRQGFTDTQYF.

CDR3 loop: CASRATGSGANVLTF. DNA of the CDR3: TGTGCCAGCAGGGCCACAGGGTCCGGGGCCAACGTCCTGACTTTC. This chain connects TRBV6-2 or TRBV6-3 to TRBJ2-6; weak D call: TRBD1 (6 bases). Deletions cut 6 bases from V and 4 bases from J, with 13 bases between. The CDR3 has 15 residues. The germline V gene has CDR1 MNHEY and CDR2 SVGEGT.

The V and J genes are TRBV7-6 and TRBJ2-2; D gene ambiguous. Germline values: CDR1 SGHVS, CDR2 FNYEAQ. The CDR3 has 14 residues. The V and J ends lost 6 bases and 3 bases respectively, with 11 bases between them. The CDR3 DNA reads as TGTGCCAGCAGATACGGACGGGACACCGGGGAGCTGTTTTTT. This sequence encodes CASRYGRDTGELFF.

This chain joins TRBV6-1 and TRBJ2-5; possibly TRBD1 or TRBD2 for D (5 bases each). CDR3 length: 14 amino acids. V shed 8 bases and J shed 4 bases, with 17 bases lying between them. CDR1 and CDR2 (germline): MNHNS, SASEGT. CDR3 nucleotides: TGTGCCAGCTCCCCGGGGCAGGGCCGAGAGACCCAGTACTTC. Protein sequence: CASSPGQGRETQYF.

The chain combines TRBV5-1 with TRBJ2-7; 8 bases map to TRBD1. V lost 0 bases to trimming and J lost 1 base; unmatched junction nucleotides: 6. This CDR3 has 16 amino acids. Germline loops: CDR1 SGHRS, CDR2 YFSETQ. The CDR3 reads CASSLDPTGVSYEQYF. CDR3 coding DNA: TGCGCCAGCAGCTTGGATCCGACAGGGGTTTCCTACGAGCAGTACTTC.

The chain combines TRBV29-1 with TRBJ1-4, with unresolved D. Germline V gene data show CDR1 as SQVTM and CDR2 as ANQGSEA. The length of the CDR3 is 12 residues. The CDR3 region is CSIGREREKLFF. CDR3 sequence (DNA): TGCAGTATCGGTAGGGAGAGGGAAAAACTGTTTTTT.

The J gene is TRBJ2-3, the V gene TRBV6-5, with D perhaps matching TRBD1 (5 bases). The CDR3 extends over 14 amino acids. Germline CDR1 and CDR2: MNHEY and SVGAGI. Trimming cost V 0 bases and J 5 bases, with 9 bases left between them. The DNA of the CDR3 is TGTGCCAGCAGTTACTCCAGGGCCAGAGATACGCAGTATTTT. Translated, it gives CASSYSRARDTQYF.

This clonotype was seen only once. The rearrangement uses TRBV4-3 and TRBJ1-5; D is unclear. Germline V gene sequence: CDR1 LGHNA, CDR2 YSLEER. V was cut by 1 base and J by 6 bases, with 7 bases left in between. The CDR3 consists of 13 residues. The CDR3 region has the DNA TGCGCCAGCAGCCAAGGAATTTCTCAGCCCCAGCATTTT. It translates to CASSQGISQPQHF.

The chain links TRBV5-1 to TRBJ2-5; 16 bases match TRBD2. The CDR3 spans 17 residues. Germline CDR1 reads SGHRS; CDR2 reads YFSETQ. V lost 3 bases and J lost 2; bases outside the gene matches: 4. The CDR3 DNA follows: TGCGCCAGCAGCTCGGGACTAGCGGGAGGGCCACAAGAGACCCAGTACTTC. As protein: CASSSGLAGGPQETQYF.

This chain uses TRBV18 with TRBJ2-1, with D uncertain. The CDR3 has 13 residues. V was cut by 6 bases and J by 5 bases, with 11 bases left in between. Germline CDR1 KGHSH, CDR2 LQKENI. DNA for the CDR3: TGTGCCAGCTCTCTGGGCCTTAACAATGAGCAGTTCTTC. Its protein is CASSLGLNNEQFF.

The chain carries TRBV7-6 and TRBJ2-5; D is perhaps TRBD1 (6 bases). The CDR3 has 13 residues. The V gene lost 5 bases and the J gene lost 5 bases, with 12 bases spanning the gap. From germline, CDR1 is SGHVS and CDR2 FNYEAQ. Written as DNA, the CDR3 is TGTGCCAGCAGCCACAGGGTGCCGGAGACCCAGTACTTC. Translating it yields CASSHRVPETQYF.

V is TRBV6-2 or TRBV6-3 and J is TRBJ1-5, with unresolved D. There are 13 residues in the CDR3. Trimming stripped 6 bases from V and 3 bases from J, with 9 bases between. Per the germline V gene, CDR1 is MNHEY and CDR2 is SVGEGT. CDR3 nucleotide sequence: TGTGCCAGCAGGAGGGAGTACAATCAGCCCCAGCATTTT. This sequence encodes CASRREYNQPQHF.

In regard to this clonotype: Germline and junction disagree at one end, which may indicate a read error. V usage is TRBV5-1 and J usage is TRBJ2-7; TRBD2 matches at 7 bases. CDR1 is SGHRS and CDR2 is YFSETQ in the germline V gene. The CDR3 covers 13 residues. CDR3 nucleotides: TGCGCCAGCAGTTTGGCCGGGAGGTCCGAGCAGTACTTC. The encoded protein is CASSLAGRSEQYF. The whole variable domain, remainder taken from reference TRBV5-1 and TRBJ2-7, is KAGVTQTPRYLIKTRGQQVTLSCSPISGHRSVSWYQQTPGQGLQFLFEYFSETQRNKGNFPGRFSGRQFSNSRSEMNVSTLELGDSALYLCASSLAGRSEQYFGPGTRLTVT.

This chain joins TRBV6-1 and TRBJ2-7; TRBD1 is a possible D gene (6 bases). Germline V gives CDR1 MNHNS, CDR2 SASEGT. Trimming pared 6 bases from V and 6 bases from J, leaving 18 bases between. This CDR3 region has 14 residues. The CDR3 protein is CASRTRRQVPEQYF. DNA of the CDR3: TGTGCCAGCAGGACCAGACGACAGGTACCCGAGCAGTACTTC.

The CDR3 bases are TGTGCCACCAGTGAGGGGGGGACTAGCGGAATCTCCTACAATGAGCAGTTCTTC. Residues: CATSEGGTSGISYNEQFF. The V gene is TRBV24-1, the J gene TRBJ2-1; 11 nucleotides agree with TRBD2. Germline values: CDR1 KGHDR, CDR2 SFDVKD. The CDR3 extends over 18 amino acids. The V gene end was trimmed by 4 bases and the J gene end by 0 bases; junction bases not matched to a gene: 7.

The chain recombines TRBV12-3 or TRBV12-4 with TRBJ2-7; D ambiguous. Trimming stripped 0 bases from V and 4 bases from J, with 13 bases between. CDR3 size: 15 residues. This CDR3 is CASSLARGVRYEQYF. CDR3 nucleotides: TGTGCCAGCAGTTTAGCCCGCGGAGTGCGGTACGAGCAGTACTTC.

The V gene is TRBV7-2, the J gene TRBJ2-3; D is possibly TRBD1 (6 bases). This CDR3 region has 14 residues. Germline V lookup: CDR1 SGHTA, CDR2 FQGNSA. Trimming removed 6 bases from V and 2 bases from J, with 12 bases in between. The CDR3 bases are TGTGCCAGCAGACACGGACAGACCACAGATACGCAGTATTTT. Translated: CASRHGQTTDTQYF.

The rearrangement joins TRBV14 to TRBJ2-7; D is perhaps TRBD1 (6 bases). Trimming cost V 3 bases and J 4 bases, with 16 bases left between them. The CDR3 contains 15 residues. CDR1 SGHDN and CDR2 FVKESK come from the germline V gene. DNA of the CDR3: TGTGCCAGCAGCCATAAAAGGGGGTATGGGTACGAGCAGTACTTC. Amino acids: CASSHKRGYGYEQYF. The full variable domain, in which reference TRBV14 and TRBJ2-7 provide the parts outside the CDR3, is EAGVTQFPSHSVIEKGQTVTLRCDPISGHDNLYWYRRVMGKEIKFLLHFVKESKQDESGMPNNRFLAERTGGTYSTLKVQPAELEDSGVYFCASSHKRGYGYEQYFGPGTRLTVT.

V gene TRBV3-1 combines with J gene TRBJ2-2; D may be TRBD2 (5 bases). The germline V gene encodes CDR1 LGHDT and CDR2 YNNKEL (reference sequence). Trimming removed 4 bases from V and 3 bases from J, with 21 bases in between. CDR3 length equals 18 residues. CDR3 residues: CASSPQGRDFEHTGELFF. CDR3 in DNA: TGTGCCAGCAGCCCCCAAGGCCGGGATTTCGAGCACACCGGGGAGCTGTTTTTT.

The rearrangement links TRBV24-1 to TRBJ2-2, with D perhaps matching TRBD1 (5 bases). The V end was cut by 6 bases, the J end by 1 base, with 17 bases between. Germline CDR1 and CDR2: KGHDR and SFDVKD. The CDR3 runs to 17 residues. The CDR3 region is CATSPNQGLGNTGELFF. In DNA, the CDR3 is TGTGCCACCAGTCCAAATCAGGGCTTAGGGAACACCGGGGAGCTGTTTTTT.

The gene calls are TRBV7-9 and TRBJ2-3; TRBD2 might be the D (5 bases). V was clipped by 5 bases and J by 5 bases, with 14 bases between them. The CDR3 is 14 residues long. Germline V gives CDR1 SEHNR, CDR2 FQNEAQ (reference sequence). CDR3 in amino acids: CASSPARAGDTQYF. The CDR3 coding sequence is TGTGCCAGCAGCCCAGCTAGGGCGGGAGATACGCAGTATTTT.

The rearrangement uses TRBV12-3 or TRBV12-4 and TRBJ2-3, with TRBD1 matching over 12 bases. The CDR3 contains 15 residues. Trimming removed 7 bases from V and 6 bases from J; junction bases left unmatched: 8. CDR3 DNA: TGTGCCAGCACCGCGGGGGACAGGGGGCCTGATACGCAGTATTTT. It is translated as CASTAGDRGPDTQYF.

The V and J genes are TRBV6-2 or TRBV6-3 and TRBJ2-5; perhaps TRBD2 as D (6 bases). Germline V CDR1 and CDR2: MNHEY, SVGEGT. V was pared by 4 bases and J by 7 bases, with 10 bases between. The CDR3 covers 12 residues. This CDR3 reads CASSSPGVTQYF. The CDR3 DNA follows: TGTGCCAGCAGTTCCCCGGGGGTGACCCAGTACTTC.

The V and J genes are TRBV2 and TRBJ1-4; D is unclear. The CDR3 contains 13 residues. Germline V gene data show CDR1 as SNHLY and CDR2 as FYNNEI. Trimming took 6 bases from V and 13 from J, leaving 18 bases between them. DNA of the CDR3: TGTGCCAGCAGGGGCAGCCCCAATGTCGGACTGTTTTTT. It yields the protein CASRGSPNVGLFF.

This clonotype has just a few counts. The J gene is TRBJ1-1, the V gene TRBV6-5; weak D call: TRBD1 (6 bases). This CDR3 contains 14 residues. Per the germline V gene, CDR1 is MNHEY and CDR2 is SVGAGI. V gave up 3 bases and J gave up 4 bases, with 12 bases separating them. The CDR3 here is CASSYWTEGTEAFF. DNA for the CDR3: TGTGCCAGCAGTTATTGGACAGAGGGCACTGAAGCTTTCTTT.

The chain has TRBV7-9 and TRBJ2-7; TRBD1 agrees at 11 bases. V was pared by 0 bases and J by 6 bases, with 4 bases of the junction left unmatched. This CDR3 contains 15 residues. Germline CDR1 and CDR2: SEHNR and FQNEAQ (reference sequence). CDR3 DNA: TGTGCCAGCAGCTTAGCCCGGACAGGGGGCGGCGAGCAGTACTTC. This translates into CASSLARTGGGEQYF.